This TCR beta chain appears in the sequencing data of a study of T-cell memory formation after mild COVID-19. Germline trimming cut 5 bases from V and 5 bases from J; bases unmatched to any gene: 9. This CDR3 contains 16 residues. The germline V gene encodes CDR1 SGHNT and CDR2 YENEEA. This clonotype has just a few counts. TCRdb recomputed calls from the 5' RACE reads with MiXCR, one row per CDR3 protein. The top ten hold approximately 2.2% of the sample, which has about 200,000 distinct CDR3 sequences, 16% seen once. The origin of this receptor is an adult woman who had mild COVID-19 (a few samples of this study predate the infection). Cell type and time point are not known. The chain is built from TRBV11-3 and TRBJ2-5, with 12 bases lining up with TRBD1. The sequencing sample was made of PBMCs or a T cell subset sorted from them (not recorded which). The CDR3 DNA is TGTGCCAGCAGCCCCCTCGGGACAGGGGGCACGGAGACCCAGTACTTC. It translates to CASSPLGTGGTETQYF.